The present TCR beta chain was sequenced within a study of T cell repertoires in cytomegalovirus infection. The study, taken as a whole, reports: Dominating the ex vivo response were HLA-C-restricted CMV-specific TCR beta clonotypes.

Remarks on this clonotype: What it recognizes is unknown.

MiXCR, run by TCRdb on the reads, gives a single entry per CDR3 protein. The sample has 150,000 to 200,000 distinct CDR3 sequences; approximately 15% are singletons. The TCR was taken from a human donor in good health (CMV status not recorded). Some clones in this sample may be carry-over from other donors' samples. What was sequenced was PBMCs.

CDR3 sequence: CASSLAWDPSYNEQFF. CDR3 DNA: TGCGCCAGCAGCTTGGCCTGGGATCCCTCCTACAATGAGCAGTTCTTC. The chain uses TRBV5-1 and TRBJ2-1; D ambiguous. In germline, CDR1 is SGHRS, CDR2 YFSETQ. V dropped 0 bases and J dropped 0 bases, with 10 bases sitting between them. CDR3 size: 16 residues.